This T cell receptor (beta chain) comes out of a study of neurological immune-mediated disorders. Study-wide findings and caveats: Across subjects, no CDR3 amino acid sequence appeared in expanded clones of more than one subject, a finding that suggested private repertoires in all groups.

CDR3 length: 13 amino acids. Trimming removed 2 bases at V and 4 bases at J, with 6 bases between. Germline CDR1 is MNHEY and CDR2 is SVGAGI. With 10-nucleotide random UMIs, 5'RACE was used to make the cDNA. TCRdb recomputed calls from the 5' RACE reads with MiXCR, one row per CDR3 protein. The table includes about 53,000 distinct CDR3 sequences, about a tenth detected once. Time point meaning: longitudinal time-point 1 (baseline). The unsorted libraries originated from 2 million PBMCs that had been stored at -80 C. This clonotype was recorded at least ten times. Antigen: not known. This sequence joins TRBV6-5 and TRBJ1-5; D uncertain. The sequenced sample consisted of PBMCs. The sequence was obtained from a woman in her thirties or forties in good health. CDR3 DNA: TGTGCCAGCAGTTACCACGGTAATCAGCCCCAGCATTTT. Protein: CASSYHGNQPQHF.